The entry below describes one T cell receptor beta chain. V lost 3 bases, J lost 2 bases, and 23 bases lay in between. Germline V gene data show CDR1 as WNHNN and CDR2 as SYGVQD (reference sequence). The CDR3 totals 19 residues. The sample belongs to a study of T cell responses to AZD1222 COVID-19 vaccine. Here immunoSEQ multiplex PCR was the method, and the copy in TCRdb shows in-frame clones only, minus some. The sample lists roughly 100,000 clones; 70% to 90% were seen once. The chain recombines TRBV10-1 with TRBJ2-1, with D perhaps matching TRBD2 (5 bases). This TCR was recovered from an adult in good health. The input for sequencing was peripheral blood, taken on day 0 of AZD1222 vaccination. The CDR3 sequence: CASSDRPRVTNYPYNEQFF. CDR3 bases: TGCGCCAGCAGTGATCGGCCGCGGGTAACGAATTACCCCTACAATGAGCAGTTCTTC.